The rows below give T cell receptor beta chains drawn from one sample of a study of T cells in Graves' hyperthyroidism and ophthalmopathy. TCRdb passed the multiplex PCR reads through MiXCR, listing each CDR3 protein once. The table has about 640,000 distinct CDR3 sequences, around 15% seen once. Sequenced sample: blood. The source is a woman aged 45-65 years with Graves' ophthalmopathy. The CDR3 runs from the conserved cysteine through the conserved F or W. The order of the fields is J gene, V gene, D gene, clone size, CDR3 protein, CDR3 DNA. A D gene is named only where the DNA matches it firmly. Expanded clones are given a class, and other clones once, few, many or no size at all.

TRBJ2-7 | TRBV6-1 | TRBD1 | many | CASRGGQGFDEQYF | TGTGCCAGCAGGGGGGGACAGGGCTTCGACGAGCAGTACTTC
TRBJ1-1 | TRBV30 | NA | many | CAWNLGGTEAFF | TGTGCCTGGAATTTGGGCGGCACTGAAGCTTTCTTT
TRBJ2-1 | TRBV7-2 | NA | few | CASSSQGVLNEQFF | TGTGCCAGCAGCTCCCAAGGGGTTTTAAATGAGCAGTTCTTC
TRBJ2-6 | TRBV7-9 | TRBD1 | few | CASSLYGTVEPGANVLTF | TGTGCCAGCAGCTTATATGGGACAGTGGAGCCTGGGGCCAACGTCCTGACTTTC
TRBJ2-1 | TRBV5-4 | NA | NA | CASSLGKGWEQFF | TGTGCCAGCAGCTTGGGAAAAGGGTGGGAGCAGTTCTTC
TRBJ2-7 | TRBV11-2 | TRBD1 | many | CASSQVGTGPSYEQYF | TGTGCCAGCAGCCAAGTGGGGACAGGGCCCTCCTACGAGCAGTACTTC
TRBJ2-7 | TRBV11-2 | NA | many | CASSPAGHGYEQYF | TGTGCCAGCAGCCCCGCCGGACACGGATACGAGCAGTACTTC
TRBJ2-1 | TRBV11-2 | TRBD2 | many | CASSLGGLAGANYNEQFF | TGTGCCAGCAGCTTAGGAGGGCTAGCGGGAGCAAACTACAATGAGCAGTTCTTC
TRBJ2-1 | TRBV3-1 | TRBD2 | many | CASSQGSGNPSYNEQFF | TGTGCCAGCAGCCAAGGGAGCGGGAATCCCTCCTACAATGAGCAGTTCTTC
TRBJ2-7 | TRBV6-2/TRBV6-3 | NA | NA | CASNSIPREQYF | TGTGCCAGCAATTCTATCCCTAGGGAGCAGTACTTC
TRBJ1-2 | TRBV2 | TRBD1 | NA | CASSEMGQGYYGYTF | TGTGCCAGCAGTGAAATGGGACAGGGTTACTATGGCTACACCTTC
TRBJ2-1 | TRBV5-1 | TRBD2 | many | CASSLISGSSHNEQFF | TGCGCCAGCAGCTTGATTAGCGGGAGTTCCCACAATGAGCAGTTCTTC
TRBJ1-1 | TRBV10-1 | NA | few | CASKEAFF | TGCGCCAGCAAGGAAGCTTTCTTT
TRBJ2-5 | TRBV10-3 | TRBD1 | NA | CAISRTGGEETQYF | TGTGCCATCAGCAGGACAGGGGGCGAGGAGACCCAGTACTTC
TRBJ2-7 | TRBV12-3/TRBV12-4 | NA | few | CASRSYRGSYEQYF | TGTGCCAGCAGATCCTACAGAGGCTCCTACGAGCAGTACTTC
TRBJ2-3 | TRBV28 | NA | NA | CASTWSGRTDTQYF | TGTGCCAGCACCTGGTCGGGGCGCACAGATACGCAGTATTTT
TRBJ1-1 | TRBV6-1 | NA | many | CAIQGLNEAFF | TGTGCCATCCAGGGGCTAAACGAAGCTTTCTTT
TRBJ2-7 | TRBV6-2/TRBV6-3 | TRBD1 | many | CASSLDRGPAYYEQYF | TGTGCCAGCAGTCTCGACAGGGGCCCCGCTTACTACGAGCAGTACTTC
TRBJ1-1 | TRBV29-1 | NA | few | CSVGIWGRRTEAFF | TGCAGCGTGGGGATTTGGGGAAGAAGAACTGAAGCTTTCTTT
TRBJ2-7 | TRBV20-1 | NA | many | CSASGSYDSYEQYF | TGCAGTGCTAGCGGCTCATATGACTCCTACGAGCAGTACTTC
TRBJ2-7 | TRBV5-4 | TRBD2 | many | CASSSGTSGLLFAYEQYF | TGTGCCAGCAGCTCCGGGACTAGCGGACTCCTTTTTGCCTACGAGCAGTACTTC
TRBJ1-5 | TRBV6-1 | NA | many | CASSEWGVDGNQPQHF | TGTGCCAGCAGTGAATGGGGGGTGGATGGCAATCAGCCCCAGCATTTT
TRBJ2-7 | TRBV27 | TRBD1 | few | CASSVRGSYYEQYF | TGTGCCAGCAGCGTCAGGGGGTCCTACTACGAGCAGTACTTC
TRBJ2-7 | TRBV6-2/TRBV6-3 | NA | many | CASYNRGLSYEQYF | TGTGCCAGCTACAACAGGGGACTCTCCTACGAGCAGTACTTC